Each of the 4 T cell receptor beta chains below was sequenced from the same sample in a study of CD8 T cells in Susac syndrome. With random hexamers, about 0.45 to 1 ug RNA was reverse transcribed. TCRdb redid the calling of the immunoSEQ multiplex PCR reads with MiXCR, one entry per CDR3 protein. Here the sample spans roughly 180,000 distinct CDR3 sequences, around 94% being singletons. The sequenced material came from CD4+ T cells from PBMCs. The receptors originated from a human donor with Susac syndrome.

The genes are TRBV6-2 or TRBV6-3 and TRBJ1-2; D is ambiguous. Trimming took off 6 bases at V and 7 bases at J, with 12 bases between the two ends. Germline CDR1 reads MNHEY; CDR2 reads SVGEGT. The CDR3 has 12 amino acids. The CDR3 is CASSSDTSGYTF. Written as DNA, the CDR3 is TGTGCCAGCAGCTCCGACACAAGTGGCTACACCTTC.

V usage is TRBV6-2 or TRBV6-3 and J usage is TRBJ2-2; D perhaps matches TRBD2 (6 bases). The germline V gene encodes CDR1 MNHEY and CDR2 SVGEGT. V was clipped by 5 bases and J by 1 base, with 11 bases between them. The CDR3 consists of 15 residues. This CDR3 is CASSITSRNTGELFF. CDR3 DNA: TGTGCCAGCAGTATTACTAGCAGGAACACCGGGGAGCTGTTTTTT.

This chain connects TRBV7-9 to TRBJ2-1; TRBD1 aligns across 7 bases. CDR1 and CDR2 from the germline V gene are SEHNR and FQNEAQ (reference sequence). CDR3 size: 14 residues. Unmatched junction bases numbered 8, after V lost 5 bases and J lost 7 bases. This chain's CDR3 is CASSNRQGGNEQFF. For the CDR3, the DNA is TGTGCCAGCAGCAACCGACAGGGTGGGAATGAGCAGTTCTTC.

The CDR3: CSVEEEAPFEQYF. DNA of the CDR3: TGCAGCGTTGAGGAGGAGGCCCCTTTCGAGCAGTACTTC. The V and J genes are TRBV29-1 and TRBJ2-7; the D gene is possibly TRBD2 (5 bases). The CDR3 sequence is 13 residues long. Germline loops: CDR1 SQVTM, CDR2 ANQGSEA. Trimming removed 3 bases from V and 6 bases from J, with 15 bases in between.